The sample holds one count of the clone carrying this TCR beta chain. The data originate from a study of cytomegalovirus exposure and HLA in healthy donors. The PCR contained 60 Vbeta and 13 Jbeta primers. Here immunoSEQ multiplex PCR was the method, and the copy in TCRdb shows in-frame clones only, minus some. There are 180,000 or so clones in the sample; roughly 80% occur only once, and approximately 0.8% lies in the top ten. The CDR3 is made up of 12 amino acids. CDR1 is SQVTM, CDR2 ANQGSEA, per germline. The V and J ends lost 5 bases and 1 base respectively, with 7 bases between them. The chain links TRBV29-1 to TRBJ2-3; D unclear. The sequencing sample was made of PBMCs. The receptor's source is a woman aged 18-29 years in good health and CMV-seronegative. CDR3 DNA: TGCAGCGTTTTTCCGGGCACAGATACGCAGTATTTT. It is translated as CSVFPGTDTQYF.